The rows below give T cell receptor beta chains drawn from one sample of a study of blood T cell repertoires in COVID-19. Assay used: immunoSEQ multiplex PCR; TCRdb lists only in-frame clones, some missing. Here the sample spans under 200,000 clones, approximately 86% being singletons. The sequenced material came from PBMCs or T cells enriched from blood (not recorded which). Source of these receptors: a woman aged 55 to 70 with acute COVID-19. Each CDR3 is given with its conserved first and last residue. D genes are given only for firm matches. Only some rows state a clone size, as once, few, many or a class for expanded clones.

d_call cdr3_length j_call v_call clone_size cdr3_aa cdr3_nt
. 14 TRBJ1-4 TRBV20-1 . CSAGDGSVGEKLFF TGCAGTGCTGGTGACGGTTCGGTCGGTGAAAAACTGTTTTTT
. 14 TRBJ2-3 TRBV19 . CASNQGYGTDTQYF TGTGCCAGTAATCAGGGGTATGGCACAGATACGCAGTATTTT
. 14 TRBJ2-5 TRBV19 . CASSIGTTQETQYF TGTGCCAGTAGTATAGGGACTACACAAGAGACCCAGTACTTC
. 13 TRBJ1-2 TRBV5-1 few CASSREGWAGYTF TGCGCCAGCAGTCGAGAAGGTTGGGCTGGCTACACCTTC
. 14 TRBJ2-1 TRBV30 few CAWSRTPERNEQFF TGTGCCTGGTCCCGGACACCCGAGAGGAATGAGCAGTTCTTC
TRBD1 15 TRBJ1-2 TRBV11-2 once CASSFQGEGIYGYTF TGTGCCAGCAGCTTTCAGGGGGAAGGAATCTATGGCTACACCTTC
. 12 TRBJ1-2 TRBV19 . CASIAGDRGYTF TGTGCCAGTATTGCAGGGGATCGTGGCTACACCTTC
. 12 TRBJ2-5 TRBV15 . CATSRSSETQYF TGTGCCACCAGCAGGTCGAGTGAGACCCAGTACTTC
. 14 TRBJ1-1 TRBV7-2 . CASSLGPSNPEAFF TGTGCCAGCAGCTTAGGGCCCTCGAACCCTGAAGCTTTCTTT
TRBD1 13 TRBJ2-7 TRBV29-1 . CSAGTGMAYEQYF TGCAGCGCCGGGACAGGGATGGCCTACGAGCAGTACTTC
TRBD1 16 TRBJ1-5 TRBV10-3 . CAISESVRGLNQPQHF TGTGCCATCAGTGAATCGGTCAGGGGGTTGAATCAGCCCCAGCATTTT
. 18 TRBJ2-7 TRBV5-6 . CASSLGPPGGGGIEEQYF TGTGCCAGCAGCTTGGGCCCTCCCGGGGGAGGGGGAATAGAGGAGCAGTACTTC
. 12 TRBJ2-3 TRBV15 few CATSIQGDTQYF TGTGCCACCAGCATTCAGGGTGATACGCAGTATTTT
. 15 TRBJ1-2 TRBV28 once CASSSMYRYDYGYTF TGTGCCAGCAGTTCAATGTACCGGTACGACTATGGCTACACCTTC
. 13 TRBJ1-1 TRBV11-2 few CASQNYWNTEAFF TGTGCCAGCCAGAACTATTGGAACACTGAAGCTTTCTTT
TRBD2 14 TRBJ2-5 TRBV7-9 . CASRALAGEETQYF TGTGCCAGCAGGGCCCTAGCGGGGGAAGAGACCCAGTACTTC
TRBD2 18 TRBJ2-1 TRBV27 . CASSPAPSGGADGNEQFF TGTGCCAGCAGTCCCGCCCCCAGCGGGGGGGCGGATGGGAATGAGCAGTTCTTC
. 12 TRBJ1-1 TRBV12-3/TRBV12-4 . CASSLGGKGAFF TGTGCCAGCAGTTTAGGAGGGAAAGGAGCTTTCTTT
. 16 TRBJ1-1 TRBV7-9 . CASSLARGGLGTEAFF TGTGCCAGCAGCTTAGCCCGGGGGGGTTTAGGCACTGAAGCTTTCTTT
. 15 TRBJ2-1 TRBV10-1 . CASSEAGSNQGEQFF TGCGCCAGCAGTGAGGCCGGGAGCAACCAGGGTGAGCAGTTCTTC
TRBD1 17 TRBJ2-6 TRBV6-6 many CASSPTGGDSGANVLTF TGTGCCAGCAGTCCGACAGGGGGCGACTCTGGGGCCAACGTCCTGACTTTC
TRBD1 14 TRBJ1-2 TRBV6-6 . CASSYSTGTLGYTF TGTGCCAGCAGTTACTCGACAGGGACCCTTGGCTACACCTTC